This T cell receptor beta chain is drawn from a study of molecular identifiers for immune sequencing clone quantification. The germline V gene has CDR1 MNHEY and CDR2 SVGAGI. CDR3 length: 15 residues. With 0 bases removed from V and 6 bases from J, the gap between germline ends came to 14 bases. The table lists this clonotype with many counts. TCRdb re-called the PCR reads with MiXCR, one entry per CDR3 protein. The sample has hundreds of thousands of distinct CDR3 sequences, 20% to 25% seen once. Sorting captured naive CD8 T cells as CD8+CD4-CCR7+CD45RA+. V and J are TRBV6-5 and TRBJ1-1; D not certain. Sequenced sample: naive CD8+ T cells from blood, with Jurkat cell RNA spiked in. Subset defined: FACS-sorted CD8+CD4-CCR7+CD45RA+ naive T cells. The TCR was taken from a human donor in good health. Some libraries in this study had Jurkat cell RNA spiked in. In DNA form, the CDR3 reads TGTGCCAGCAGTTACTCCGAAGATTTGTTCGCTGAAGCTTTCTTT. Translated: CASSYSEDLFAEAFF.